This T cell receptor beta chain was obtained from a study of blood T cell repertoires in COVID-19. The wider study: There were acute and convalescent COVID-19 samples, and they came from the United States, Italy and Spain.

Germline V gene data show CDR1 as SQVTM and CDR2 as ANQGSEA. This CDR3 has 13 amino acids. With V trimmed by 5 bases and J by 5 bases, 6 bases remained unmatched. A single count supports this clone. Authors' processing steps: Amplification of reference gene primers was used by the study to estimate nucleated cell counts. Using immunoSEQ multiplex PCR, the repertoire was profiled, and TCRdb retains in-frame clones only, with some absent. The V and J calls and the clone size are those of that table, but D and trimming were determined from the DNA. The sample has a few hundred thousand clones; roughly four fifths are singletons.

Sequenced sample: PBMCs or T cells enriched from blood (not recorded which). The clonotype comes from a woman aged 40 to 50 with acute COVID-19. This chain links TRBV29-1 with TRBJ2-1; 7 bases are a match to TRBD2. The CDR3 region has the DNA TGCAGCGTTCGGCCTAGCGGAAACAATGAGCAGTTCTTC. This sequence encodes CSVRPSGNNEQFF.